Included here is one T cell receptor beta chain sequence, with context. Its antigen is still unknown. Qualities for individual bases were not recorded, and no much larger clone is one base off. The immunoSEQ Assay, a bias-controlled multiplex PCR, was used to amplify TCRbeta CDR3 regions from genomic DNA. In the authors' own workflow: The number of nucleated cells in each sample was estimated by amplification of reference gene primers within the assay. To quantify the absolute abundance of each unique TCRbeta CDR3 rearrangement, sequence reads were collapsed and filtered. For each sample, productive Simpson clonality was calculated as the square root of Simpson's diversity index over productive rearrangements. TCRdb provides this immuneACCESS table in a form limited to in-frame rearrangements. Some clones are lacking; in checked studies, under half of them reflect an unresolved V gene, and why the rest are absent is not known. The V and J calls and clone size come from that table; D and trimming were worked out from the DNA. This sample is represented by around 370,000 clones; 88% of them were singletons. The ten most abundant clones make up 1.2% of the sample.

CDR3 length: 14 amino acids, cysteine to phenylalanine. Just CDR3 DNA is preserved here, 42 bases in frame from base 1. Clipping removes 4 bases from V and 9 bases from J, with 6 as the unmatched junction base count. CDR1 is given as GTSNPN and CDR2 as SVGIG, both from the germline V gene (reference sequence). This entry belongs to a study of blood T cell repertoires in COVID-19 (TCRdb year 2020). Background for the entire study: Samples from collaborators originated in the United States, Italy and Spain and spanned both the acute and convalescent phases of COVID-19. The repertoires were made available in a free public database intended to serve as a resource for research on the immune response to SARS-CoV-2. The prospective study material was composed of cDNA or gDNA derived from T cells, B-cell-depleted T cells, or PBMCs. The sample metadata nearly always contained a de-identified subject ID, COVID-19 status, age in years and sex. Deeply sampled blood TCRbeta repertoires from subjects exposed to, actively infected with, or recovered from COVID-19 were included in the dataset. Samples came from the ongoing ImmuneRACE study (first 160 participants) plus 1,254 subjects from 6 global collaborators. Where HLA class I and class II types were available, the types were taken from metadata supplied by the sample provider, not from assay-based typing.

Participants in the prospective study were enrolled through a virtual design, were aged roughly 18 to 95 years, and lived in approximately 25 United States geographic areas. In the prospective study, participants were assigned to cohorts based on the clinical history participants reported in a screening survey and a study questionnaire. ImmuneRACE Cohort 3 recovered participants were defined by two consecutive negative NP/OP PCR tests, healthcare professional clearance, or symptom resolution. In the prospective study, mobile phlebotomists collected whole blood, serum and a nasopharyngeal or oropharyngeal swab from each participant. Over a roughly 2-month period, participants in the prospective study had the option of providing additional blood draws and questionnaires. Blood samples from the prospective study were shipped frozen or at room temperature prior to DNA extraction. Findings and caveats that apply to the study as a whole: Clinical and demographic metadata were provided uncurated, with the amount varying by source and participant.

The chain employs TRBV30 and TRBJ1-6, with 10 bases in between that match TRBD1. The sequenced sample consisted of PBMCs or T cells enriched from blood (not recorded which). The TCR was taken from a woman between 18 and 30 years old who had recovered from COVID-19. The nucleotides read TGTGCCTGGATGGAGGGGACAGGGGCTTCACCCCTCCACTTT. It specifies CAWMEGTGASPLHF.